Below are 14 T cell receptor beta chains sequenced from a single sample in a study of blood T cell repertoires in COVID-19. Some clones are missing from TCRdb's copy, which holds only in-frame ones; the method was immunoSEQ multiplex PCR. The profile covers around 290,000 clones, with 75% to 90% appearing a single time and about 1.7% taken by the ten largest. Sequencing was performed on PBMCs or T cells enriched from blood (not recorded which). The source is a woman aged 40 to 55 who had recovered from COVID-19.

The CDR3: CASSRAGVSDTQYF. Here the CDR3 DNA reads TGTGCCAGTAGTAGAGCGGGAGTGTCAGATACGCAGTATTTT. This chain connects TRBV19 to TRBJ2-3; TRBD2 aligns across 8 bases. Germline CDR1 is LNHDA and CDR2 is SQIVND (reference sequence). The CDR3 is 14 amino acids. J lost 4 bases, V lost 4 bases, and 4 bases had no gene match.

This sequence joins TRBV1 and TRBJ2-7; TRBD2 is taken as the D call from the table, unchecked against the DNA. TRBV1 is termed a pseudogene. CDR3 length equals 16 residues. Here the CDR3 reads CTSSQGCGTHGNEQYF. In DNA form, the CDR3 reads TGCACCAGCAGCCAGGGTTGCGGGACCCATGGCAACGAGCAGTACTTC.

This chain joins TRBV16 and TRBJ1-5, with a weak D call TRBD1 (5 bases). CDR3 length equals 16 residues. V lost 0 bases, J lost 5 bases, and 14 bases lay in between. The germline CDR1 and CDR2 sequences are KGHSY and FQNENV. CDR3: CASSQSRGLPDQPQHF. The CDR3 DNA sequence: TGTGCCAGCAGCCAATCTCGGGGACTTCCCGATCAGCCCCAGCATTTT.

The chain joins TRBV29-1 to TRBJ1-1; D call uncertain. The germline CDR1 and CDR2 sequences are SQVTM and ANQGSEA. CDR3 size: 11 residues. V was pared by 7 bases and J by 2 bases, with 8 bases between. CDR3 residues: CSALVNTEAFF. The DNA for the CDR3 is TGCAGCGCCCTCGTAAACACTGAAGCTTTCTTT.

CDR3 amino acids: CASSPPFGRAAGELFF. In nucleotides, the CDR3 is TGTGCCAGCTCACCACCTTTTGGGAGGGCCGCCGGGGAGCTGTTTTTT. The gene calls are TRBV18 and TRBJ2-2; 7 bases fit TRBD2. Per the germline V gene, CDR1 is KGHSH and CDR2 is LQKENI. CDR3 length: 16 residues. V lost 0 bases, J lost 6 bases, and 7 bases stayed unmatched.

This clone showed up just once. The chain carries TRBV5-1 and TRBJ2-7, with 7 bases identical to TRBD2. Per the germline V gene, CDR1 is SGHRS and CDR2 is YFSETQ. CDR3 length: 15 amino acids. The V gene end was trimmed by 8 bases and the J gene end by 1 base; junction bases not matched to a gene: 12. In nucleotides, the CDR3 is TGCGCCAGTAGACCCCGGGGGGACTCATCCTACGAGCAGTACTTC. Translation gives CASRPRGDSSYEQYF. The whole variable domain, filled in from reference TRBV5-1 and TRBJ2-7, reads KAGVTQTPRYLIKTRGQQVTLSCSPISGHRSVSWYQQTPGQGLQFLFEYFSETQRNKGNFPGRFSGRQFSNSRSEMNVSTLELGDSALYLCASRPRGDSSYEQYFGPGTRLTVT.

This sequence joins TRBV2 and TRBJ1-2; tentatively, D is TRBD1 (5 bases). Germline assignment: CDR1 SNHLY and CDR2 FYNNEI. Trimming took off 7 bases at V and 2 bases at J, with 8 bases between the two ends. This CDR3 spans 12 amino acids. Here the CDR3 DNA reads TGTGCCAGCACGCGACAGAACTATGGCTACACCTTC. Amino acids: CASTRQNYGYTF. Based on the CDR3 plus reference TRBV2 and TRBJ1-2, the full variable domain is EPEVTQTPSHQVTQMGQEVILRCVPISNHLYFYWYRQILGQKVEFLVSFYNNEISEKSEIFDDQFSVERPDGSNFTLKIRSTKLEDSAMYFCASTRQNYGYTFGSGTRLTVV.

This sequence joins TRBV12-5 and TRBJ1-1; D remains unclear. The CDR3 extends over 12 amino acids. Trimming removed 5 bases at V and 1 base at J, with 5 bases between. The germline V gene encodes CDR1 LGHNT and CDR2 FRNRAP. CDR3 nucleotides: TGTGCTAGTGGTCCAGGGAACACTGAAGCTTTCTTT. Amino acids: CASGPGNTEAFF.

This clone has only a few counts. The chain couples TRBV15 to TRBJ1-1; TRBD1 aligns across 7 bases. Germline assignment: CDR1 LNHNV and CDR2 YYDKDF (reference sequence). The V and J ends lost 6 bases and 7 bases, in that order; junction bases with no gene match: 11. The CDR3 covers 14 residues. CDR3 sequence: CATRRPNPGGEAFF. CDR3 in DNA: TGTGCCACCAGAAGGCCAAACCCAGGGGGTGAAGCTTTCTTT.

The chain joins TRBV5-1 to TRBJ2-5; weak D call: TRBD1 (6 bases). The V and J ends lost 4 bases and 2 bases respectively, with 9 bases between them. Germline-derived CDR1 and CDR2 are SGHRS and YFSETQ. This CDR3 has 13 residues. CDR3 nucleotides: TGCGCCAGCAGCCGGACAGTTCAAGAGACCCAGTACTTC. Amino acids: CASSRTVQETQYF.

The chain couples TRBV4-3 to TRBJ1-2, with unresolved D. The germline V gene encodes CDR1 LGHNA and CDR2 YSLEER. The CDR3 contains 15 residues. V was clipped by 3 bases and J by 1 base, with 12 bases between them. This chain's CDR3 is CASSQAGSGNYGYTF. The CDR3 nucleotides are TGCGCCAGCAGCCAGGCTGGCTCGGGTAACTATGGCTACACCTTC.

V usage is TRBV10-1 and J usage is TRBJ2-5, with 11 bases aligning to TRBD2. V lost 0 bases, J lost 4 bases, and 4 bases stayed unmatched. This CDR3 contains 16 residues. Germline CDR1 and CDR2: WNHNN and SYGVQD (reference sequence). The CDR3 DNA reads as TGCGCCAGCAGTGAGTCGTTAGCGGGGGGGAGAGAGACCCAGTACTTC. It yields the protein CASSESLAGGRETQYF.

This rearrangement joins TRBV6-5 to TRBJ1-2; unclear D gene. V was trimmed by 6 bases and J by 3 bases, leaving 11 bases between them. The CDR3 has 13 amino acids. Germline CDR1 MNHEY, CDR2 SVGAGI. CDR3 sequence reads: CASRARTDYGYTF. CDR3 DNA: TGTGCCAGCAGGGCCCGAACAGACTATGGCTACACCTTC.

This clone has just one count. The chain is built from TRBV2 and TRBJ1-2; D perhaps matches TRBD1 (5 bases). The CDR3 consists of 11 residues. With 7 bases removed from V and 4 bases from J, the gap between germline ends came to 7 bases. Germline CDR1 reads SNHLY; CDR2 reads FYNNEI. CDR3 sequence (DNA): TGTGCCAGCACGGGGGGCTATGGCTACACCTTC. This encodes CASTGGYGYTF.